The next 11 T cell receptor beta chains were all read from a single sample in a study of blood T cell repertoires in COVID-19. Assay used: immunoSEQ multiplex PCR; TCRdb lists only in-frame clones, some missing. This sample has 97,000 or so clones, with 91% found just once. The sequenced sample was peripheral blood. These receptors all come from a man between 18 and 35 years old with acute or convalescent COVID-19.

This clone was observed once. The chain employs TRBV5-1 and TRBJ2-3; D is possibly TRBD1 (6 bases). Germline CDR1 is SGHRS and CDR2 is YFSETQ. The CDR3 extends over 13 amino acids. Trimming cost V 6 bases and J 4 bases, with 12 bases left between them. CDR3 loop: CASNRQEADTQYF. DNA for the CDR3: TGCGCCAGCAACCGACAGGAGGCAGATACGCAGTATTTT. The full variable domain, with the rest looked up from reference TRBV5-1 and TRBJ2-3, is KAGVTQTPRYLIKTRGQQVTLSCSPISGHRSVSWYQQTPGQGLQFLFEYFSETQRNKGNFPGRFSGRQFSNSRSEMNVSTLELGDSALYLCASNRQEADTQYFGPGTRLTVL.

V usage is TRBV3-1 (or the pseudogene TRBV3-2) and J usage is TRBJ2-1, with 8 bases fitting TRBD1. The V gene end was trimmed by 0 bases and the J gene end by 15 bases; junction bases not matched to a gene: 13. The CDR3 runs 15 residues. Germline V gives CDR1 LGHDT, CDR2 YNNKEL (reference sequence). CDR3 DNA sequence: TGTGCCAGCAGCCAAGATCCCGGACAGGGAAGGGTACCGTTCTTC. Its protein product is CASSQDPGQGRVPFF.

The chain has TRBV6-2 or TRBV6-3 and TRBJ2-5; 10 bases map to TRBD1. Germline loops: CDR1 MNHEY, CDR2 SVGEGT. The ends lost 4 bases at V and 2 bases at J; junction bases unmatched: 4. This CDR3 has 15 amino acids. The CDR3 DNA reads TGTGCCAGCAGTTCCGGGACAGGGGTACAAGAGACCCAGTACTTC. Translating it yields CASSSGTGVQETQYF.

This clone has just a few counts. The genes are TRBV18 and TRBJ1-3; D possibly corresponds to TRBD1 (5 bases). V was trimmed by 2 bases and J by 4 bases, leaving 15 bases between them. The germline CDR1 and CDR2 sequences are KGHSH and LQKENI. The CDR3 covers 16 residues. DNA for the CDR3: TGTGCCAGCTCACCAGTTAAAGAAGGGGTCGGAAACACCATATATTTT. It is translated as CASSPVKEGVGNTIYF.

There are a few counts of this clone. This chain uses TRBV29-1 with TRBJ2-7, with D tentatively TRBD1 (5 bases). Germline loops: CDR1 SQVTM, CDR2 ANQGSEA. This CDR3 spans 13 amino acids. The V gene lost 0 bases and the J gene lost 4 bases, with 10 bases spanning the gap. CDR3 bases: TGCAGCGTTGAAGACAGGGATTCGTACGAGCAGTACTTC. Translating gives CSVEDRDSYEQYF.

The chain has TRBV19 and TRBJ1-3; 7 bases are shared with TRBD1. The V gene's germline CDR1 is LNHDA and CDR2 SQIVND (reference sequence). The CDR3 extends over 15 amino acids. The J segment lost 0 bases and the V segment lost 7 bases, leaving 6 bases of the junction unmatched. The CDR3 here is CASTTDRNSGNTIYF. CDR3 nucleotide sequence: TGTGCCAGTACCACGGACAGGAACTCTGGAAACACCATATATTTT.

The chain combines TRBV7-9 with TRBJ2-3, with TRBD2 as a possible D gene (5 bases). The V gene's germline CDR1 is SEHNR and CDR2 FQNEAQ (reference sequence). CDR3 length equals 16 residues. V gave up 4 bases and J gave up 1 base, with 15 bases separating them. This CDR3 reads CASSSPSRGGTDTQYF. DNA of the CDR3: TGTGCCAGCAGCTCTCCGTCCCGGGGTGGCACAGATACGCAGTATTTT.

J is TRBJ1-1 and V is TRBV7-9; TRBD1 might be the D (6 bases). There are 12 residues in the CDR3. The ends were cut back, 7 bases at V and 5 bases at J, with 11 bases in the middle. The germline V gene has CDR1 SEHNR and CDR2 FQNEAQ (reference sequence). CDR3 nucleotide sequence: TGTGCCAGCACAGGGGTTCGGACTGAAGCTTTCTTT. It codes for CASTGVRTEAFF.

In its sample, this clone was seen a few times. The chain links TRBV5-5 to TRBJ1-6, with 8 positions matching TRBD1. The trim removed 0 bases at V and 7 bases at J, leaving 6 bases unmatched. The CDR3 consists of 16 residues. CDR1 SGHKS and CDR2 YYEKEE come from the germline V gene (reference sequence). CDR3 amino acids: CASSLGTGFVNSPLHF. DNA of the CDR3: TGTGCCAGCAGCTTGGGGACAGGGTTCGTAAATTCACCCCTCCACTTT.

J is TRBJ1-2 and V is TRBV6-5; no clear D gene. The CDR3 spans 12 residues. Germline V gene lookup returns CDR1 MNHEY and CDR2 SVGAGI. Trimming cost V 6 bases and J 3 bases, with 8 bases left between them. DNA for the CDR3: TGTGCCAGCAGCGCAGGATACTATGGCTACACCTTC. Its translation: CASSAGYYGYTF.

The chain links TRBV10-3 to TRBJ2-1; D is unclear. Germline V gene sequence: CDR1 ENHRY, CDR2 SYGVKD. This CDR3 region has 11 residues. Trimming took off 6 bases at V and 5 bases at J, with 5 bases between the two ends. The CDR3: CAISLDNEQFF. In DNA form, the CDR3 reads TGTGCCATCAGCCTAGACAATGAGCAGTTCTTC.